Given below is one TCR beta chain in context. Researchers ran the PCR with 60 Vbeta and 13 Jbeta primers. Assay: immunoSEQ multiplex PCR; the TCRdb copy retains only in-frame clones and omits some. The sample spans around 65,000 clones; the ten largest clones claim roughly 4.8%. Donors were ostensibly healthy at sampling, although undocumented immune exposures were probable. CDR3 size: 17 residues. The germline CDR1 and CDR2 sequences are SGHDT and YYEEEE. V lost 4 bases, J lost 0 bases, and 14 bases lay in between. The entry originates in a study of cytomegalovirus exposure and HLA in healthy donors. Turning to the study itself: As an earlier analysis found, around 200 million T cells yielded about 120 million unique TCR beta sequences.

The sequence was collected from a man aged 25 to 40 in good health and CMV-seropositive. The rearrangement links TRBV5-6 to TRBJ2-6; D possibly corresponds to TRBD1 (6 bases). Sequences were obtained from PBMCs. The CDR3 bases are TGTGCCAGCAGCGTGCAGGGGCCCTACTCTGGGGCCAACGTCCTGACTTTC. Its protein product is CASSVQGPYSGANVLTF.